The 22 T cell receptor beta chains below come from one sample, sequenced in a study of blood T cell repertoires in COVID-19. Profiled with immunoSEQ multiplex PCR; TCRdb holds only in-frame clones, not every one. The sample holds approximately 64,000 clones; 88% are singletons and the top ten take roughly 9.1%. The source material was PBMCs or T cells enriched from blood (not recorded which). Receptors originate from a woman between 40 and 50 years old who had recovered from COVID-19.

The V gene is TRBV29-1, the J gene TRBJ2-1, with D possibly being TRBD1 (6 bases). V gave up 7 bases and J gave up 6 bases, with 10 bases separating them. This CDR3 comprises 11 residues. Germline-derived CDR1 and CDR2 are SQVTM and ANQGSEA. Here the CDR3 reads CSDSQGNEQFF. DNA for the CDR3: TGCAGCGATTCACAGGGCAATGAGCAGTTCTTC.

The rearrangement uses TRBV2 and TRBJ2-1; TRBD1 aligns across 12 bases. J gave up 7 bases and V 5 bases, and 6 bases lay outside the gene matches. The CDR3 is 15 residues long. Germline V CDR1 and CDR2: SNHLY, FYNNEI. This chain's CDR3 is CASSRGQGALNEQFF. The DNA of the CDR3 is TGTGCCAGCAGTAGGGGACAGGGGGCTCTGAATGAGCAGTTCTTC.

This chain uses TRBV14 with TRBJ1-1; D perhaps matches TRBD1 (5 bases). The CDR3 is 19 residues long. Germline CDR1 SGHDN, CDR2 FVKESK. The V gene lost 0 bases and the J gene lost 6 bases, with 26 bases spanning the gap. CDR3 residues: CASSQDPHRPLKIYSEAFF. As DNA, the CDR3 is TGTGCCAGCAGCCAAGATCCTCACAGGCCTCTAAAGATTTATTCTGAAGCTTTCTTT. The full variable domain, in which reference TRBV14 and TRBJ1-1 provide the parts outside the CDR3, is EAGVTQFPSHSVIEKGQTVTLRCDPISGHDNLYWYRRVMGKEIKFLLHFVKESKQDESGMPNNRFLAERTGGTYSTLKVQPAELEDSGVYFCASSQDPHRPLKIYSEAFFGQGTRLTVV.

The gene calls are TRBV6-5 and TRBJ1-2; 10 bases align to TRBD1. The trim removed 2 bases at V and 7 bases at J, leaving 7 bases unmatched. The germline V gene has CDR1 MNHEY and CDR2 SVGAGI. The CDR3 is made up of 15 amino acids. The CDR3 nucleotides are TGTGCCAGCAGTTACCGTACCGGGACAGGGGTTGGCTACACCTTC. Amino acids: CASSYRTGTGVGYTF.

V is TRBV2 and J is TRBJ2-3; possible D gene TRBD2, 7 bases. The CDR3 runs to 16 residues. V lost 7 bases and J 1 base, leaving 18 bases between the germline ends. Germline-derived CDR1 and CDR2 are SNHLY and FYNNEI. Written as DNA, the CDR3 is TGTGCCAGCATTCAATGGGGGGGCGCCGGCACAGATACGCAGTATTTT. Its protein product is CASIQWGGAGTDTQYF.

The chain has TRBV5-4 and TRBJ2-2; D ambiguous. The CDR3 has 16 residues. CDR1 and CDR2 (germline): SGHNT, YYREEE (reference sequence). V gave up 3 bases and J gave up 0 bases, with 12 bases separating them. The CDR3 nucleotides are TGTGCCAGCAGCTCCTACTATATTTCGAACACCGGGGAGCTGTTTTTT. Its translation is CASSSYYISNTGELFF.

For the CDR3, the DNA is TGTGCCAGTAACCCAGGGGGTTCGGTCAATCAGCCCCAGCATTTT. It translates to CASNPGGSVNQPQHF. The chain combines TRBV19 with TRBJ1-5; 7 nucleotides align to TRBD1. The junction had 9 bases not matched to a gene; V was cut back by 7 bases and J by 3 bases. This CDR3 comprises 15 residues. Germline V gives CDR1 LNHDA, CDR2 SQIVND (reference sequence).

CDR3 sequence reads: CASRNRVNTEAFF. The CDR3 DNA follows: TGTGCCAGCCGAAACAGGGTGAACACTGAAGCTTTCTTT. The chain links TRBV6-4 to TRBJ1-1; weak D call: TRBD1 (6 bases). Trimming removed 8 bases at V and 0 bases at J, with 10 bases between. This CDR3 contains 13 residues. Germline loops: CDR1 MRHNA, CDR2 SNTAGT.

This chain uses TRBV25-1 with TRBJ1-1, with a weak D call TRBD1 (5 bases). V gave up 5 bases and J gave up 2 bases, with 15 bases separating them. The CDR3 spans 15 residues. Germline CDR1 and CDR2: MGHDK and SYGVNS. CDR3 in amino acids: CASSPPKGENTEAFF. Here the CDR3 DNA reads TGTGCCAGCAGTCCCCCAAAAGGGGAAAACACTGAAGCTTTCTTT.

Concerning this clone itself: This sample also contains other DNA sequences that code for the same CDR3. The chain has TRBV5-4 and TRBJ1-5, with 7 bases matching TRBD1. This CDR3 comprises 13 residues. Germline CDR1 is SGHNT and CDR2 is YYREEE (reference sequence). V gave up 2 bases and J gave up 7 bases; unmatched junction bases: 3. In nucleotides, the CDR3 is TGTGCCAGCAGCTTAGACAGGGACCAGCCCCAGCATTTT. Amino acids: CASSLDRDQPQHF.

This clone was detected a few times. The chain employs TRBV7-9 and TRBJ2-7; 7 nucleotides agree with TRBD1. The CDR3 sequence is 15 residues long. J was trimmed by 2 bases and V by 1 base; bases with no gene match: 5. Germline CDR1 is SEHNR and CDR2 is FQNEAQ (reference sequence). Here the CDR3 reads CASSLGTGQTYEQYF. The CDR3, as DNA: TGTGCCAGCAGCTTAGGGACGGGACAGACCTACGAGCAGTACTTC.

V usage is TRBV10-3 and J usage is TRBJ1-1; D may be TRBD1 (6 bases). Germline values: CDR1 ENHRY, CDR2 SYGVKD. CDR3 length equals 15 residues. V gave up 0 bases and J gave up 5 bases, with 13 bases separating them. The CDR3, as DNA: TGTGCCATCAGTGAGTCGGGGGGGCTTGGAACTGAAGCTTTCTTT. Residues: CAISESGGLGTEAFF.

The chain couples TRBV18 to TRBJ2-7; D possibly corresponds to TRBD2 (5 bases). The CDR3 spans 15 residues. Germline V gene lookup returns CDR1 KGHSH and CDR2 LQKENI. Trimming stripped 3 bases from V and 8 bases from J, with 20 bases between. CDR3 in amino acids: CASSPVPGVSNQQYF. The CDR3 DNA is TGTGCCAGCTCACCGGTACCCGGGGTATCGAACCAGCAGTACTTC.

V usage is TRBV5-1 and J usage is TRBJ2-5, with a possible D match to TRBD2 (5 bases). Germline V gene data show CDR1 as SGHRS and CDR2 as YFSETQ. CDR3 length: 13 residues. Trimming pared 5 bases from V and 5 bases from J, leaving 13 bases between. CDR3 bases: TGCGCCAGCAGTAAGGGCTCGGGGGAGACCCAGTACTTC. Protein: CASSKGSGETQYF.

This chain uses TRBV7-2 with TRBJ2-5, with D possibly being TRBD1 (6 bases). The germline V gene has CDR1 SGHTA and CDR2 FQGNSA. V dropped 1 base and J dropped 4 bases, with 10 bases sitting between them. The CDR3 length is 14 residues. The CDR3 protein is CASSLGGPSETQYF. The CDR3 region has the DNA TGTGCCAGCAGCTTAGGGGGGCCCTCAGAGACCCAGTACTTC. Using reference TRBV7-2 and TRBJ2-5 for the parts outside the CDR3, the full variable domain is GAGVSQSPSNKVTEKGKDVELRCDPISGHTALYWYRQSLGQGLEFLIYFQGNSAPDKSGLPSDRFSAERTGGSVSTLTIQRTQQEDSAVYLCASSLGGPSETQYFGPGTRLLVL.

This chain links TRBV29-1 with TRBJ1-2; TRBD1 aligns across 9 bases. Germline trimming cut 7 bases from V and 4 bases from J; bases unmatched to any gene: 10. Germline-derived CDR1 and CDR2 are SQVTM and ANQGSEA. The CDR3 loop spans 14 amino acids. Written as DNA, the CDR3 is TGCAGCGCCGTGACAGGGGGGATCGGCTATGGCTACACCTTC. Translating gives CSAVTGGIGYGYTF.

V gene TRBV6-5 combines with J gene TRBJ1-2; D perhaps matches TRBD1 (5 bases). Between the trimmed V and J ends, which lost 6 bases and 1 base, there was a span of 15 bases. There are 15 residues in the CDR3. CDR1 and CDR2 (germline): MNHEY, SVGAGI. CDR3 residues: CASRTTDLNNYGYTF. In nucleotides, the CDR3 is TGTGCCAGCAGGACGACAGACCTCAATAACTATGGCTACACCTTC.

The chain employs TRBV6-2 or TRBV6-3 and TRBJ1-3; maybe TRBD1 (5 bases). CDR1 and CDR2 (germline): MNHEY, SVGEGT. CDR3 length: 17 amino acids. The ends were cut back, 5 bases at V and 2 bases at J, with 19 bases in the middle. CDR3 in amino acids: CASSQPPRRGPGNTIYF. The CDR3 DNA follows: TGTGCCAGCAGTCAACCACCTCGGAGGGGACCTGGAAACACCATATATTTT.

As DNA, the CDR3 is TGTGCCAGCAGTTACATCTTTAGTCGGTCAGGGACTAACTATGGCTACACCTTC. Amino acid sequence: CASSYIFSRSGTNYGYTF. The chain links TRBV6-2 or TRBV6-3 to TRBJ1-2, with D tentatively TRBD1 (5 bases). The germline V gene has CDR1 MNHEY and CDR2 SVGEGT. V dropped 2 bases and J dropped 0 bases, with 19 bases sitting between them. The CDR3 has 18 amino acids.

This chain links TRBV3-1 (or the pseudogene TRBV3-2) with TRBJ2-3; 10 bases agree with TRBD2. Germline V CDR1 and CDR2: LGHDT, YNNKEL (reference sequence). This CDR3 region has 18 residues. The V and J ends lost 2 bases and 1 base, in that order; junction bases with no gene match: 9. DNA of the CDR3: TGTGCCAGCAGCCAACTACTTCCGACTAGCGGGCGCACAGATACGCAGTATTTT. Protein: CASSQLLPTSGRTDTQYF.

The rearrangement links TRBV9 to TRBJ2-3, with 10 bases fitting TRBD2. CDR3 size: 17 residues. The germline CDR1 and CDR2 sequences are SGDLS and YYNGEE. V dropped 0 bases and J dropped 2; count of bases not matched to a gene: 6. The CDR3 DNA sequence: TGTGCCAGCAGCGTAGAGCCTAGCGGGGGCGACACAGATACGCAGTATTTT. This gives the protein CASSVEPSGGDTDTQYF.

This clone was counted a single time. V usage is TRBV11-2 and J usage is TRBJ1-4, with D unresolved. This CDR3 contains 15 residues. In germline, CDR1 is SGHAT, CDR2 FQNNGV. V shed 5 bases and J shed 2 bases, with 12 bases lying between them. CDR3 region: CASSPLLGTNEKLFF. The DNA for the CDR3 is TGTGCCAGCAGCCCCCTACTGGGCACTAATGAAAAACTGTTTTTT.